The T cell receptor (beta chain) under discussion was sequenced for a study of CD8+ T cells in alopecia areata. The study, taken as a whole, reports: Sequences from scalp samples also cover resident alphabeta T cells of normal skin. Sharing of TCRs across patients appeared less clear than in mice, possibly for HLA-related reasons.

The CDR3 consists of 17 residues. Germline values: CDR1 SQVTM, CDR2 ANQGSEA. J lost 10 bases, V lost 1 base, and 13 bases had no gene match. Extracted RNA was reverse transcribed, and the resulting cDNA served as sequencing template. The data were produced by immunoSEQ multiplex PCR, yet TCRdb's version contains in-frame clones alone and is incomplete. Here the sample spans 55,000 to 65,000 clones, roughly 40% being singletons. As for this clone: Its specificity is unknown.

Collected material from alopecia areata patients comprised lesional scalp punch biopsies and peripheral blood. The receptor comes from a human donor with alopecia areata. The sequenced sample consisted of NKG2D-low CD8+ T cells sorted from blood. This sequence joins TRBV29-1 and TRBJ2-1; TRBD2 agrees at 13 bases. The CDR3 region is CSVEGTSGSTLSLEQFF. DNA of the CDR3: TGCAGCGTTGAAGGGACTAGCGGGAGCACCTTATCTCTGGAGCAGTTCTTC.